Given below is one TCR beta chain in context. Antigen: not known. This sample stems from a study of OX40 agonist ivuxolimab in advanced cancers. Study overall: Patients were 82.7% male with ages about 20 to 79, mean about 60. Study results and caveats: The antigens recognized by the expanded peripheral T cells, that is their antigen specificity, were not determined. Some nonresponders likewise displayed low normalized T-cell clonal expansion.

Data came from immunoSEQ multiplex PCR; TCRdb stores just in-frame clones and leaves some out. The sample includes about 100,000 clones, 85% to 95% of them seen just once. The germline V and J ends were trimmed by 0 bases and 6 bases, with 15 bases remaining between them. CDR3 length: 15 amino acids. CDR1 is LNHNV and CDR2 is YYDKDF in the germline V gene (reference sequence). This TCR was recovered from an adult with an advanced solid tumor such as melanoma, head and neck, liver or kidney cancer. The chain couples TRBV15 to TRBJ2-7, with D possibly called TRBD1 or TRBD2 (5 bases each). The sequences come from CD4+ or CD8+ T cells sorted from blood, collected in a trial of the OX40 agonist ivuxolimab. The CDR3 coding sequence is TGTGCCACCAGCAGAGAAAGGGACCCTTGGGGCGAGCAGTACTTC. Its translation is CATSRERDPWGEQYF.